A single sample is the source of the 6 T cell receptor beta chains below, sequenced in a study of type 1 regulatory T cells. Each CDR3 protein gets one entry after TCRdb re-called the reads with MiXCR. This sample has approximately 6,000 distinct CDR3 sequences, with around 35% found just once. These receptors have no identified antigens. General study points: Compared with non-type 1 regulatory T cells, type 1 regulatory T cells showed a more restricted TCR repertoire.

The sequenced material came from cultured type 1 regulatory T (Tr1) cells, either the whole culture or a sorted fraction (not recorded which). These receptors were collected from a human donor in good health.

This clonotype has just a few counts. V usage is TRBV5-6 and J usage is TRBJ1-4; TRBD1 agrees at 8 bases. Trimming cost V 7 bases and J 5 bases; bases outside gene matches: 7. From germline, CDR1 is SGHDT and CDR2 YYEEEE. The length of the CDR3 is 14 residues. The CDR3 reads CASATTGVNEKLFF. For the CDR3, the DNA is TGTGCCAGCGCGACGACAGGGGTAAATGAAAAACTGTTTTTT.

This rearrangement joins TRBV20-1 to TRBJ1-1, with 8 nucleotides matching TRBD1. The CDR3 sequence is 13 residues long. After removal of 5 bases from V and 1 base from J, the junction contained 3 bases not matched to a gene. From germline, CDR1 is DFQATT and CDR2 SNEGSKA (reference sequence). CDR3 sequence (DNA): TGCAGTGCTGGGGGACAGGAGAACACTGAAGCTTTCTTT. Its protein is CSAGGQENTEAFF.

The chain couples TRBV7-9 to TRBJ1-1; a possible D gene is TRBD1 (6 bases). The CDR3 has 15 residues. Deletions cut 6 bases from V and 6 bases from J, with 20 bases between. The germline V gene has CDR1 SEHNR and CDR2 FQNEAQ (reference sequence). CDR3 sequence: CASSPKDSPISEAFF. The CDR3 coding sequence is TGTGCCAGCAGTCCAAAGGACAGCCCAATTTCTGAAGCTTTCTTT.

This clonotype was seen more than once but under ten times. This chain uses TRBV6-1 with TRBJ2-1; TRBD2 matches 10 bases. CDR1 and CDR2 (germline): MNHNS, SASEGT. J was trimmed by 0 bases and V by 7 bases; bases with no gene match: 12. The CDR3 totals 18 residues. In nucleotides, the CDR3 is TGTGCCAGCAATTTGTTACTAGCGGGGTTGAGCTCCTACAATGAGCAGTTCTTC. Its protein is CASNLLLAGLSSYNEQFF.

This clonotype rates as medium-sized. The chain combines TRBV11-3 with TRBJ2-2; no clear D gene. V gave up 5 bases and J gave up 4 bases, with 8 bases separating them. Germline lookup yields CDR1 SGHNT and CDR2 YENEEA. The CDR3 is made up of 13 amino acids. The CDR3 region has the DNA TGTGCCAGCAGCCCACAGAGCACCGGGGAGCTGTTTTTT. Amino acid sequence: CASSPQSTGELFF.

This rearrangement joins TRBV9 to TRBJ2-7; tentative D call: TRBD1 (6 bases). Germline V gene lookup returns CDR1 SGDLS and CDR2 YYNGEE. This CDR3 contains 15 residues. V lost 3 bases and J lost 10, with 23 bases in between. The CDR3 protein is CASSAAPQGIFEQYF. CDR3 sequence (DNA): TGTGCCAGCAGCGCAGCACCGCAGGGGATTTTCGAACAGTACTTC.